The T cell receptor beta chain under discussion was sequenced for a study of T cells in narcolepsy. Study-wide results and limits: Autoreactive clonotypes reportedly recurred in blood of same and different patients, not controls.

Details on this clone: The antigen is not known.

The data were produced by immunoSEQ multiplex PCR, yet TCRdb's version contains in-frame clones alone and is incomplete. The sample lists fewer than 40,000 clones, 83% occurring once. With V trimmed by 5 bases and J by 7 bases, 10 bases remained unmatched. Germline V gives CDR1 SGHNT, CDR2 YYREEE (reference sequence). CDR3 length equals 15 residues. The genes are TRBV5-4 and TRBJ2-5; 11 nucleotides match TRBD2. The clonotype originates from a human donor in good health. Sequencing input: memory (CD45RA-) CD4+ T cells from blood. The CDR3 loop is CASRVTSGVDGTQYF. CDR3 DNA: TGTGCCAGCAGGGTGACTAGCGGGGTTGATGGGACCCAGTACTTC.